A selection of T cell receptor beta chains follows, all from one sample in a study of CD8+CD57+ T cells in acquired aplastic anemia. MiXCR, run by TCRdb on the reads, gives a single entry per CDR3 protein. The sample contains around 170,000 distinct CDR3 sequences, approximately 60% of which appear only once. Sequenced: sorted CD4+, CD8+, or CD8+CD57+ T cells (not recorded which) from PBMCs. The source of these receptors is a human donor in good health. CDR3s include the opening cysteine and the closing phenylalanine or tryptophan. D genes are given only for firm matches. The size entry is marked missing in some rows and otherwise reads once, few, many or a size class.

clone size,V gene,J gene,D gene,CDR3 DNA,CDR3 protein
few,TRBV10-2,TRBJ1-1,NA,TGCGCCACCCGAAAGGGGGTTGTGGACACTGAAGCTTTCTTT,CATRKGVVDTEAFF
NA,TRBV2,TRBJ2-1,TRBD2,TGTGCCAGCAGTTTCTCAGGACTAGCGGGGGTCTACAATGAGCAGTTCTTC,CASSFSGLAGVYNEQFF
many,TRBV9,TRBJ2-1,NA,TGTGCCAGCAGCGTGGGAGCGGGTCTTGGAAATGAGCAGTTCTTC,CASSVGAGLGNEQFF
NA,TRBV5-1,TRBJ1-2,TRBD1,TGCGCCAGCACCACAGGGGGCGGCTATGGCTACACCTTC,CASTTGGGYGYTF
NA,TRBV11-1,TRBJ2-7,NA,TGTGCCAGCAGCTACCCGACAGAATACGAGCAGTACTTC,CASSYPTEYEQYF
NA,TRBV4-2,TRBJ1-1,NA,TGTGCCAGCAGCCAAGATTCCGCTCCGGATCGGGAAGCTTTCTTT,CASSQDSAPDREAFF
NA,TRBV5-1,TRBJ2-5,TRBD1,TGCGCCAGCAGCGCAAGTCCCGGGACAGGGTTCGAGACCCAGTACTTC,CASSASPGTGFETQYF
NA,TRBV29-1,TRBJ2-2,NA,TGCAGCGTTGAAGCGCGACACACCGGGGAGCTGTTTTTT,CSVEARHTGELFF
NA,TRBV2,TRBJ2-1,NA,TGTGCCAGCAGTATCAGTCTCGGGGTGGGTAATGAGCAGTTCTTC,CASSISLGVGNEQFF
NA,TRBV12-3/TRBV12-4,TRBJ2-5,NA,TGTGCCAGCGGGGGGGAGACCCAGTACTTC,CASGGETQYF
once,TRBV5-1,TRBJ2-3,NA,TGCGCCAGCAGCCCGGACCACACAAGCACAGATACGCAGTATTTT,CASSPDHTSTDTQYF
NA,TRBV25-1,TRBJ2-5,TRBD2,TGTGCCAGCAGGATTGGGACTAGCGGGGCCTCAGAGACCCAGTACTTC,CASRIGTSGASETQYF
NA,TRBV12-3/TRBV12-4,TRBJ2-7,NA,TGTGCCAGCAGTCCCGACGGTATGGTCTACGAGCAGTACTTC,CASSPDGMVYEQYF
once,TRBV9,TRBJ2-1,TRBD2,TGTGCCAGCAGCGTAGGGCTAGCGGACAATGAGCAGTTCTTC,CASSVGLADNEQFF
many,TRBV11-1,TRBJ2-1,NA,TGTGCCAGCAGCCTTCAATACAATGAGCAGTTCTTC,CASSLQYNEQFF
few,TRBV7-7,TRBJ2-5,NA,TGTGCTAGCAGCGAGACTGGTTCTGAGACCCAGTACTTC,CASSETGSETQYF
few,TRBV9,TRBJ1-2,NA,TGTGCCAGCAGCGTAGGGGCAGGGGAGTATGGCTACACCTTC,CASSVGAGEYGYTF
NA,TRBV7-2,TRBJ1-1,TRBD1,TGTGCCAGCAGCCCATGGACAGGGGGAAACACTGAAGCTTTCTTT,CASSPWTGGNTEAFF
NA,TRBV10-2,TRBJ1-4,NA,TGCGCCAGCGGGGCATCTCGAGAGGGACTGTTTTTT,CASGASREGLFF
NA,TRBV5-1,TRBJ2-3,TRBD1,TGCGCCAGCAGCTTGGAGGCAGGGGGACGAGATACGCAGTATTTT,CASSLEAGGRDTQYF
NA,TRBV29-1,TRBJ1-1,NA,TGCAGCGTCGCCCGACAGTACATGAACACTGAAGCTTTCTTT,CSVARQYMNTEAFF
NA,TRBV7-2,TRBJ1-1,TRBD1,TGTGCCAGCAGCTACCAGACAGGGACCACTGAAGCTTTCTTT,CASSYQTGTTEAFF
many,TRBV12-3/TRBV12-4,TRBJ2-1,NA,TGTGCCAGCAGCCTTCTCGGCGGGGTCAGTGAGCAGTTCTTC,CASSLLGGVSEQFF
once,TRBV24-1,TRBJ2-7,TRBD1,TGTGCCACCAGTGAGGGACAGGGGGCGTTTAACGAGCAGTACTTC,CATSEGQGAFNEQYF
NA,TRBV15,TRBJ2-2,NA,TGTGCCACCAACCATCCCCAGGGTGGGAGAGGGGAGCTGTTTTTT,CATNHPQGGRGELFF
NA,TRBV7-2,TRBJ2-7,TRBD2,TGTGCCAGCAGCTCGCGGGGGGACTCCTACGAGCAGTACTTC,CASSSRGDSYEQYF
NA,TRBV6-7,TRBJ2-7,NA,TGTGCCAGCAGCTTGGGGGACATTTCCTACGAGCAGTACTTC,CASSLGDISYEQYF
many,TRBV5-1,TRBJ2-1,NA,TGCGCCAGCAGCCCTCGGGACTGGTCTTACAATGAGCAGTTCTTC,CASSPRDWSYNEQFF
few,TRBV20-1,TRBJ2-2,NA,TGCAGTGCTAGAAAGGTTGGCCCGTCGAACACCGGGGAGCTGTTTTTT,CSARKVGPSNTGELFF
once,TRBV5-1,TRBJ2-1,TRBD2,TGCGCCAGCAGCCTGGGCGCGGGGGACAATGAGCAGTTCTTC,CASSLGAGDNEQFF
many,TRBV6-5,TRBJ2-7,TRBD2,TGTGCCAGCAGTTCGGGACTAGCGGGAGATGTAGAGCAGTACTTC,CASSSGLAGDVEQYF
many,TRBV19,TRBJ1-1,NA,TGTGCCAGTAGTCCGACCGGGACTGAAGCTTTCTTT,CASSPTGTEAFF
NA,TRBV20-1,TRBJ2-5,TRBD2,TGCAGTGCTACCCCGGGGGGTGAGGGGGAGACCCAGTACTTC,CSATPGGEGETQYF
many,TRBV4-3,TRBJ2-1,TRBD2,TGCGCCAGCAGCCAGGACCCTAGCGGGAGCTCCTACAATGAGCAGTTCTTC,CASSQDPSGSSYNEQFF
many,TRBV20-1,TRBJ1-2,TRBD1,TGCAGTGCTTTACAGGGGACCTATGGCTACACCTTC,CSALQGTYGYTF
NA,TRBV29-1,TRBJ1-6,NA,TGCAGCGTCGCCGACCCCAATTCACCCCTCCACTTT,CSVADPNSPLHF
NA,TRBV7-3,TRBJ2-1,TRBD1,TGTGCCAGCAGCCCGCAGGGGGCGATGCACAATGAGCAGTTCTTC,CASSPQGAMHNEQFF
NA,TRBV4-2,TRBJ2-3,NA,TGTGCCAGCAGCCAAGATACAGATACGCAGTATTTT,CASSQDTDTQYF
NA,TRBV5-8,TRBJ2-7,NA,TGCGCCAACAGCTTGGCAGGATACGAGCAGTACTTC,CANSLAGYEQYF
NA,TRBV7-2,TRBJ2-7,TRBD2,TGTGCCAGCAGGGAAAGCGGGACCTACGAGCAGTACTTC,CASRESGTYEQYF
few,TRBV19,TRBJ2-7,NA,TGTGCCAGTAGTATAGCCACGTCGACCGGCCGGGAGCAGTACTTC,CASSIATSTGREQYF